This paragraph reports one TCR beta chain. Its target is unknown. Germline trimming cut 5 bases from V and 9 bases from J; bases unmatched to any gene: 6. The CDR3 runs 13 residues. Germline V gives CDR1 LNHDA, CDR2 SQIVND (reference sequence). This entry comes from a study of PD-L1 blockade in urothelial cancer. The overall study: Each participant's history included 0 to 3 prior chemotherapy regimens. At 3 weeks after treatment start (second dose) and again at 6 weeks, blood was analyzed. Points from the study as a whole: Below-median TCR clonality that was measured in pretreatment blood predicted better survival.

Time point described: pretreatment peripheral blood. TCRdb's copy holds only in-frame clones and misses some; the assay was immunoSEQ multiplex PCR. The sample has about 52,000 clones; around 74% are singletons. This specimen consisted of PBMCs, obtained around atezolizumab (anti-PD-L1) treatment. The origin of this receptor is an older man with urothelial cancer. The gene calls are TRBV19 and TRBJ2-1, with TRBD2 identical over 8 bases. The DNA of the CDR3 is TGTGCCAGTAGTTCACAGCGGGGGACTGAGCAGTTCTTC. This codes for CASSSQRGTEQFF. Full variable domain (rest looked up from reference TRBV19 and TRBJ2-1): DGGITQSPKYLFRKEGQNVTLSCEQNLNHDAMYWYRQDPGQGLRLIYYSQIVNDFQKGDIAEGYSVSREKKESFPLTVTSAQKNPTAFYLCASSSQRGTEQFFGPGTRLTVL.